This T cell receptor (beta chain) was captured by sequencing in a study of blood T cell repertoires in COVID-19. In the study overall: Specimens from acute and convalescent COVID-19 originated in the United States, Italy and Spain. The cDNA or gDNA used as material had been derived from T cells, B-cell-depleted T cells, or PBMCs.

The CDR3 extends over 13 amino acids. Germline lookup yields CDR1 SGHTA and CDR2 FQGTGA. The junction had 6 bases not matched to a gene; V was cut back by 1 base and J by 10 bases. In the authors' workflow: Amplifying reference gene primers gave estimates of nucleated cell counts. Clones were read by immunoSEQ multiplex PCR, and TCRdb kept only the in-frame ones, dropping some. The V and J calls and the clone size are those of that table, but D and trimming were determined from the DNA. The data contain some 77,000 clones, approximately 80% of them singletons. The chain couples TRBV7-3 to TRBJ2-7, with 8 bases that match TRBD1. This receptor was obtained from a woman between 65 and 79 years old with acute or convalescent COVID-19. Sequencing was done on a sample of peripheral blood. The CDR3 here is CASSLMGQEFQYF. In nucleotides, the CDR3 is TGTGCCAGCAGCTTAATGGGACAGGAGTTTCAGTACTTC. Full variable domain (remainder filled in from reference TRBV7-3 and TRBJ2-7): GAGVSQTPSNKVTEKGKYVELRCDPISGHTALYWYRQSLGQGPEFLIYFQGTGAADDSGLPNDRFFAVRPEGSVSTLKIQRTERGDSAVYLCASSLMGQEFQYFGPGTRLTVT.